Each of the 7 T cell receptor beta chains below was sequenced from the same sample in a study of regulatory T cells in long-lasting Graves disease. The sample's time point: newly diagnosed GD, antithyroid drugs for less than 3 months. Construction of the TCR library relied on RNA isolated from PBMCs. Combining iRepertoire HTBI primers with Arm-PCR of CDR3 regions, the authors built TCR beta libraries. TCRdb independently ran MiXCR on the multiplex PCR reads; one entry per CDR3 protein. The sample contains 400,000 to 500,000 distinct CDR3 sequences, 12% to 15% of which appear only once. These same data were also listed under a study on T cells in Graves' hyperthyroidism and ophthalmopathy.

The specimen was peripheral blood mononuclear cells (PBMCs), collected at new diagnosis, from a patient treated with antithyroid drugs. The receptors shown here come from a woman in her 50s with Graves disease.

The chain combines TRBV7-9 with TRBJ2-7, with 9 bases lining up with TRBD1. The CDR3 consists of 13 residues. Germline CDR1 reads SEHNR; CDR2 reads FQNEAQ (reference sequence). Unmatched junction bases numbered 6, after V lost 5 bases and J lost 7 bases. Written as DNA, the CDR3 is TGTGCCAGCAGCCGTAGACAGGGGGATGAGCAGTACTTC. Translated: CASSRRQGDEQYF.

This clonotype has a count of ten or more. V usage is TRBV11-2 and J usage is TRBJ2-7, with 8 bases fitting TRBD2. CDR3 length: 16 residues. Germline values: CDR1 SGHAT, CDR2 FQNNGV. V lost 1 base to trimming and J lost 6 bases; unmatched junction nucleotides: 11. The CDR3 nucleotides are TGTGCCAGCAGCTTAGTCCCGCCGGGGACTAGGGTCGAGCAGTACTTC. As protein: CASSLVPPGTRVEQYF.

This clonotype was counted many times. The rearrangement joins TRBV7-9 to TRBJ2-1; 9 bases match TRBD1. The CDR3 consists of 15 residues. The V segment lost 3 bases and the J segment 4 bases; nucleotides outside the gene matches: 4. Germline CDR1 and CDR2: SEHNR and FQNEAQ (reference sequence). CDR3 sequence reads: CASSLETGGYNEQFF. The CDR3 DNA reads as TGTGCCAGCAGCTTGGAGACAGGGGGATACAATGAGCAGTTCTTC.

Ten or more counts support this clonotype. V and J are TRBV29-1 and TRBJ2-1; the D call may be TRBD1 or TRBD2 (5 bases each). Germline-derived CDR1 and CDR2 are SQVTM and ANQGSEA. Trimming shortened V by 3 bases and J by 9 bases, and 15 bases separated the two germline ends. This CDR3 region has 13 residues. CDR3 nucleotide sequence: TGCAGCGTTGACCAGTTGGGGGACGGTGAGCAGTTCTTC. It encodes CSVDQLGDGEQFF.

This clonotype showed up many times. This sequence joins TRBV27 and TRBJ1-6; D is undetermined. With 5 bases removed from V and 10 bases from J, the gap between germline ends came to 15 bases. The germline CDR1 and CDR2 sequences are MNHEY and SMNVEV (reference sequence). CDR3 size: 14 residues. The CDR3 DNA reads TGTGCCAGCAGTGAAGGGTACTTAGGGTCACCCCTCCACTTT. Its translation: CASSEGYLGSPLHF.

CDR3 nucleotide sequence: TGTGCCAGCAGTTTAACACACGCAGAAGGGACCCAGTACTTC. Translated, it gives CASSLTHAEGTQYF. This chain connects TRBV27 to TRBJ2-5; D gene uncertain. Trimming took 2 bases from V and 7 from J, leaving 14 bases between them. CDR1 and CDR2 (germline): MNHEY, SMNVEV (reference sequence). The CDR3 is 14 amino acids.

This clonotype was counted only a few times. The chain recombines TRBV4-1 with TRBJ1-2; D gene unclear. With 1 base removed from V and 4 bases from J, the gap between germline ends came to 10 bases. Germline-derived CDR1 and CDR2 are MGHRA and YSYEKL. The CDR3 extends over 14 amino acids. The CDR3 region has the DNA TGCGCCAGCAGCCAAGTTGCCGCCCTCTATGGCTACACCTTC. This sequence encodes CASSQVAALYGYTF.